The T cell receptor (beta chain) described here comes from a study of CD8 T cells in ankylosing spondylitis. Study-wide points: It appeared that ankylosing spondylitis blood was characterized by a TCR beta motif of fewer than ten highly homologous variants. There was reportedly significant enrichment of clones that were disease-linked in matched ankylosing spondylitis synovial fluid.

Trimming took off 4 bases at V and 7 bases at J, with 14 bases between the two ends. This CDR3 has 12 residues. CDR1 is SQVTM and CDR2 is ANQGSEA in the germline V gene. TCRdb redid the calling of the 5' RACE reads with MiXCR, one entry per CDR3 protein. The profile shows approximately 300,000 distinct CDR3 sequences, 7% to 9% of them singletons. With regard to this clonotype: The antigen remains undetermined.

The V gene is TRBV29-1, the J gene TRBJ2-7, with D perhaps given as TRBD1 or TRBD2 (6 bases each). The material sequenced was blood, either unsorted or a sorted T cell fraction (not recorded which). The sequence derives from a male donor with ankylosing spondylitis. CDR3 sequence reads: CSVGWGALEQYF. The CDR3 DNA reads as TGCAGCGTTGGGTGGGGGGCCTTGGAGCAGTACTTC.